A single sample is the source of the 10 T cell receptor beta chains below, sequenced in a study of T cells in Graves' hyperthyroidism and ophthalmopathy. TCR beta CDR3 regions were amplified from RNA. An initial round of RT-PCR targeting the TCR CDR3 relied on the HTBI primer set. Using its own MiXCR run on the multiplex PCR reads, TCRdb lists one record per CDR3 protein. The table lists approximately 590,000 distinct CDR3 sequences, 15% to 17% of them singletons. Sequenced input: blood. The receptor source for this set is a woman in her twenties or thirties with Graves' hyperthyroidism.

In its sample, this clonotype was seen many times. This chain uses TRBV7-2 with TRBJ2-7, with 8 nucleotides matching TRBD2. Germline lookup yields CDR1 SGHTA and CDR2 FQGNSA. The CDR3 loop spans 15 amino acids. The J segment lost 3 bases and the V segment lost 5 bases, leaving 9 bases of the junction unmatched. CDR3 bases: TGTGCCAGCAGCCAGGGCCTACTAGCGGTCTACGAGCAGTACTTC. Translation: CASSQGLLAVYEQYF.

CDR3 DNA sequence: TGTGCCAGTAGTATAGGTGGGACAGGGATCATGGGACGTAACAATCAGCCCCAGCATTTT. It specifies CASSIGGTGIMGRNNQPQHF. V and J are TRBV19 and TRBJ1-5; 9 bases map to TRBD1. There are 20 residues in the CDR3. Germline CDR1 reads LNHDA; CDR2 reads SQIVND (reference sequence). V lost 1 base to trimming and J lost 3 bases; unmatched junction nucleotides: 16.

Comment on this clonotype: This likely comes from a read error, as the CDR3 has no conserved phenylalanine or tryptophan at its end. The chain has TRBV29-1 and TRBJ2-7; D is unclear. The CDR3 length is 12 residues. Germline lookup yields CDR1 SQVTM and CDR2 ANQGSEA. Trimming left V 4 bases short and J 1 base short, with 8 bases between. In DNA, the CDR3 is TGCAGCGTTGGGACGGAATCCTACGAGCAGTACCTC. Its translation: CSVGTESYEQYL.

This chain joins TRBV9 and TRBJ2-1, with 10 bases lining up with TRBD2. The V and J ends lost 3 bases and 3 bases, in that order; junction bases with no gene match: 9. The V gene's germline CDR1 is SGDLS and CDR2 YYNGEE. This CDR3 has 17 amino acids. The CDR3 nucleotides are TGTGCCAGCAGCGCCAGGCTAGCGGGAGTGAACTACAATGAGCAGTTCTTC. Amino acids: CASSARLAGVNYNEQFF.

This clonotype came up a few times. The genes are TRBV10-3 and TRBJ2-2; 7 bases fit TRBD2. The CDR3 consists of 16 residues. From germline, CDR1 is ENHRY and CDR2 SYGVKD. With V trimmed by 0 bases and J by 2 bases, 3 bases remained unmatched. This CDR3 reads CAISESPSGNTGELFF. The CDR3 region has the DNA TGTGCCATCAGTGAGTCGCCTAGCGGTAACACCGGGGAGCTGTTTTTT.

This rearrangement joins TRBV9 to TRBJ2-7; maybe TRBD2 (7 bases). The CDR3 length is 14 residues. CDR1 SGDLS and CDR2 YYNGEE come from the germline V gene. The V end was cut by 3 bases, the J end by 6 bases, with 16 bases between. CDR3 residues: CASSAVGGPFEQYF. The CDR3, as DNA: TGTGCCAGCAGCGCAGTGGGGGGGCCTTTCGAGCAGTACTTC. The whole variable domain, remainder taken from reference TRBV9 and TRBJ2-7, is DSGVTQTPKHLITATGQRVTLRCSPRSGDLSVYWYQQSLDQGLQFLIQYYNGEERAKGNILERFSAQQFPDLHSELNLSSLELGDSALYFCASSAVGGPFEQYFGPGTRLTVT.

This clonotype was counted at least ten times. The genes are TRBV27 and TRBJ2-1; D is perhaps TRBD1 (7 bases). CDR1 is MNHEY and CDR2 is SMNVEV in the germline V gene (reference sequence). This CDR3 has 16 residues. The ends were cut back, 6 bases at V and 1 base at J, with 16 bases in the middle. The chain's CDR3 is CASRKGGAGSYNEQFF. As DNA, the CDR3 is TGTGCCAGCAGAAAAGGGGGCGCGGGGTCCTACAATGAGCAGTTCTTC.

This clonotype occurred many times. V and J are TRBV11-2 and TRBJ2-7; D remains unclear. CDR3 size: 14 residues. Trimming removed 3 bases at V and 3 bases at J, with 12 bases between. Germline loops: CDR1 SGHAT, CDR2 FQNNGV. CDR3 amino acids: CASSFQSGVYEQYF. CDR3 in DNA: TGTGCCAGCAGCTTCCAATCAGGCGTCTACGAGCAGTACTTC.

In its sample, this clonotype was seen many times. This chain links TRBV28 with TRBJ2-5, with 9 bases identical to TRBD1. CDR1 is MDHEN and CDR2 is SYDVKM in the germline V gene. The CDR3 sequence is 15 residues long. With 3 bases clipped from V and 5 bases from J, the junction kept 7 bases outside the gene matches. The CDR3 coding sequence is TGTGCCAGCAGTTTGACAGGACAGGGGAGGGAGACCCAGTACTTC. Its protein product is CASSLTGQGRETQYF.

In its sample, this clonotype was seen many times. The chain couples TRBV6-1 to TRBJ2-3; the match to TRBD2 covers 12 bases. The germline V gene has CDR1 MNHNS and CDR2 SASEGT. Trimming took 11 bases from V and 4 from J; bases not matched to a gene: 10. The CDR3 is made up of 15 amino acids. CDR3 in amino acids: CASSSSGGGADTQYF. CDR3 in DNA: TGTGCCTCGAGCTCTAGCGGGGGGGGGGCAGATACGCAGTATTTT.